These 21 T cell receptor beta chains originate from one sample sequenced in a study of OX40 agonist ivuxolimab in advanced cancers. Only in-frame clones appear in the TCRdb table, and some are missing; sequencing was by immunoSEQ multiplex PCR. The table records tens of thousands of clones, around 90% of them present only once. This material consisted of CD4+ or CD8+ T cells sorted from blood, taken in a trial of the OX40 agonist ivuxolimab. These receptors were obtained from an adult with an advanced solid tumor such as melanoma, head and neck, liver or kidney cancer.

The rearrangement joins TRBV30 to TRBJ2-3, with D perhaps matching TRBD2 (6 bases). The germline V gene encodes CDR1 GTSNPN and CDR2 SVGIG (reference sequence). The V and J ends lost 0 bases and 8 bases respectively, with 9 bases between them. The length of the CDR3 is 12 residues. The CDR3 coding sequence is TGTGCCTGGAGTGTAATCGGGGGTACGCAGTATTTT. Translated: CAWSVIGGTQYF.

The chain links TRBV5-1 to TRBJ2-2; the D gene could be TRBD1 or TRBD2 (6 bases each). Germline CDR1 SGHRS, CDR2 YFSETQ. This CDR3 region has 15 residues. V gave up 4 bases and J gave up 6 bases, with 16 bases separating them. CDR3 sequence: CASSPTGARAGELFF. DNA of the CDR3: TGCGCCAGCAGCCCAACGGGGGCGCGGGCCGGGGAGCTGTTTTTT.

The chain combines TRBV11-3 with TRBJ2-3, with D tentatively TRBD1 (6 bases). Germline lookup yields CDR1 SGHNT and CDR2 YENEEA. CDR3 length: 13 residues. Trimming shortened V by 6 bases and J by 0 bases, and 7 bases separated the two germline ends. CDR3 DNA sequence: TGTGCCAGCAGGGACAGCAGCACAGATACGCAGTATTTT. Protein sequence: CASRDSSTDTQYF.

This clone was detected only once. CDR3 in DNA: TGTGCCAGCAGCCTATCGGGGACTAGCGGCCTCTGGGGGAATGAGCAGTTCTTC. The encoded protein is CASSLSGTSGLWGNEQFF. The chain uses TRBV7-9 and TRBJ2-1; the match to TRBD2 covers 11 bases. There are 18 residues in the CDR3. Per the germline V gene, CDR1 is SEHNR and CDR2 is FQNEAQ (reference sequence). Trimming took 5 bases from V and 7 from J; bases not matched to a gene: 16.

CDR3 sequence reads: CASSPLPPGQGLQETQYF. The CDR3 coding sequence is TGCGCCAGCAGCCCGCTCCCACCGGGACAGGGCCTCCAAGAGACCCAGTACTTC. The chain couples TRBV4-1 to TRBJ2-5; 9 nucleotides line up with TRBD1. In germline, CDR1 is MGHRA, CDR2 YSYEKL. J was trimmed by 1 base and V by 4 bases; bases with no gene match: 13. This CDR3 comprises 18 residues.

This chain links TRBV28 with TRBJ1-5, with D maybe TRBD1 (6 bases). V lost 2 bases and J 7 bases, leaving 15 bases between the germline ends. This CDR3 is 15 amino acids long. Per the germline V gene, CDR1 is MDHEN and CDR2 is SYDVKM. CDR3 nucleotides: TGTGCCAGCAGTTTACCGGGGGCATGGGAACAGCCCCAGCATTTT. Translated: CASSLPGAWEQPQHF.

The chain is built from TRBV30 and TRBJ2-1, with a tentative D call TRBD1 (7 bases). V was cut by 6 bases and J by 11 bases, with 23 bases left in between. The germline V gene encodes CDR1 GTSNPN and CDR2 SVGIG (reference sequence). The CDR3 has 14 amino acids. Here the CDR3 DNA reads TGTGCCTGCGCGGGACAGTTGAGGGGGGCAAAGCAGTTCTTC. It specifies CACAGQLRGAKQFF.

This clone was seen only once. The CDR3 DNA reads as TGCGCCAGCAGCTTGCCGGGGACTAGCGGGAGAAATGAGCAGTTCTTC. Translation gives CASSLPGTSGRNEQFF. V and J are TRBV5-1 and TRBJ2-1; TRBD2 matches at 14 bases. The CDR3 consists of 16 residues. Unmatched junction bases numbered 4, after V lost 1 base and J lost 7 bases. Germline V CDR1 and CDR2: SGHRS, YFSETQ.

This clone was seen more than once but under ten times. The chain employs TRBV28 and TRBJ1-1, with a possible D match to TRBD1 (5 bases). V lost 7 bases to trimming and J lost 4 bases, with 10 bases between them. CDR1 and CDR2 from the germline V gene are MDHEN and SYDVKM. The CDR3 has 12 residues. CDR3 loop: CASTDRTTEAFF. In nucleotides, the CDR3 is TGTGCCAGCACCGACAGAACCACTGAAGCTTTCTTT.

The rearrangement uses TRBV5-4 and TRBJ1-1; D uncertain. The CDR3 is 14 amino acids. Germline values: CDR1 SGHNT, CDR2 YYREEE (reference sequence). Trimming left V 1 base short and J 1 base short, with 8 bases between. This CDR3 reads CASSLQLGNTEAFF. CDR3 nucleotides: TGTGCCAGCAGCTTGCAGCTGGGGAACACTGAAGCTTTCTTT.

This rearrangement joins TRBV29-1 to TRBJ2-3; 9 bases line up with TRBD1. Losses at the gene ends were 6 bases for V and 3 bases for J; bases not matched to a gene: 13. The CDR3 loop spans 16 amino acids. The germline CDR1 and CDR2 sequences are SQVTM and ANQGSEA. CDR3 loop: CSVASPGQGGTDTQYF. CDR3 sequence (DNA): TGCAGCGTCGCCTCACCGGGACAGGGAGGAACAGATACGCAGTATTTT.

V is TRBV29-1 and J is TRBJ1-2, with D perhaps TRBD1 (5 bases). Germline loops: CDR1 SQVTM, CDR2 ANQGSEA. The CDR3 runs 14 residues. Trimming stripped 5 bases from V and 7 bases from J, with 20 bases between. CDR3 in DNA: TGCAGCGTTTATATTCAGACGGGACGAAGTGGCTACACCTTC. Its protein is CSVYIQTGRSGYTF.

V gene TRBV6-6 combines with J gene TRBJ2-1, with a weak D call TRBD2 (7 bases). The germline V gene has CDR1 MNHNY and CDR2 SVGAGI (reference sequence). The V end lost 0 bases, the J end lost 9 bases, and 18 bases lay between the germline ends. The CDR3 contains 16 residues. The CDR3 sequence is CASSYSGGRGISEQFF. As DNA, the CDR3 is TGTGCCAGCAGTTACTCGGGGGGGAGGGGGATAAGTGAGCAGTTCTTC.

J is TRBJ2-7 and V is TRBV5-4; D gene ambiguous. CDR1 and CDR2 from the germline V gene are SGHNT and YYREEE (reference sequence). Trimming took off 0 bases at V and 0 bases at J, with 10 bases between the two ends. The CDR3 is 15 amino acids. CDR3 bases: TGTGCCAGCAGCTTGGCGGGTCTGAGCTCCTACGAGCAGTACTTC. Translated, it gives CASSLAGLSSYEQYF.

The V call is TRBV28, the J call TRBJ2-1; D remains unclear. V was cut by 0 bases and J by 9 bases, with 12 bases left in between. CDR1 and CDR2 from the germline V gene are MDHEN and SYDVKM. This CDR3 spans 14 amino acids. The CDR3 sequence: CASSLWARPSEQFF. DNA for the CDR3: TGTGCCAGCAGTTTATGGGCTAGGCCTAGTGAGCAGTTCTTC.

The rearrangement joins TRBV5-1 to TRBJ2-2; TRBD1 agrees at 7 bases. V shed 0 bases, J shed 4 bases, and the junction held 3 bases outside the gene matches. This CDR3 region has 15 residues. Germline CDR1 SGHRS, CDR2 YFSETQ. The chain's CDR3 is CASSLEGARTGELFF. CDR3 DNA: TGCGCCAGCAGCTTGGAGGGGGCACGCACCGGGGAGCTGTTTTTT.

The rearrangement joins TRBV9 to TRBJ2-1; D not certain. This CDR3 is 13 amino acids long. Trimming removed 2 bases at V and 9 bases at J, with 12 bases between. Germline CDR1 reads SGDLS; CDR2 reads YYNGEE. The CDR3 protein is CASSVGPSGEQFF. For the CDR3, the DNA is TGTGCCAGCAGCGTCGGGCCTTCGGGTGAGCAGTTCTTC. The full variable domain, rest sourced from reference TRBV9 and TRBJ2-1, is DSGVTQTPKHLITATGQRVTLRCSPRSGDLSVYWYQQSLDQGLQFLIQYYNGEERAKGNILERFSAQQFPDLHSELNLSSLELGDSALYFCASSVGPSGEQFFGPGTRLTVL.

The chain employs TRBV19 and TRBJ2-2, with 9 nucleotides matching TRBD1. The ends lost 9 bases at V and 1 base at J; junction bases unmatched: 9. This CDR3 comprises 16 residues. Per germline, CDR1 LNHDA and CDR2 SQIVND (reference sequence). The CDR3 nucleotides are TGTGCCAGCGGCCCCCGGGACAGGGAGAACACCGGGGAGCTGTTTTTT. It codes for CASGPRDRENTGELFF.

The chain's CDR3 is CASSLPSGKNSYNEQFF. The CDR3 DNA follows: TGTGCCAGCAGTTTACCTAGCGGGAAGAACTCCTACAATGAGCAGTTCTTC. This chain joins TRBV28 and TRBJ2-1; 9 positions agree with TRBD2. From germline, CDR1 is MDHEN and CDR2 SYDVKM. This CDR3 comprises 17 residues. The J segment lost 0 bases and the V segment lost 2 bases, leaving 5 bases of the junction unmatched. The variable domain in full, with the rest retrieved from reference TRBV28 and TRBJ2-1, is DVKVTQSSRYLVKRTGEKVFLECVQDMDHENMFWYRQDPGLGLRLIYFSYDVKMKEKGDIPEGYSVSREKKERFSLILESASTNQTSMYLCASSLPSGKNSYNEQFFGPGTRLTVL.

This chain joins TRBV9 and TRBJ1-3; a weak D match, TRBD1 (5 bases). V was pared by 4 bases and J by 0 bases, with 11 bases between. Germline lookup yields CDR1 SGDLS and CDR2 YYNGEE. The CDR3 runs 15 residues. Written as DNA, the CDR3 is TGTGCCAGCAGCAGAGGGGACGCCTCTGGAAACACCATATATTTT. Encoded protein: CASSRGDASGNTIYF.

The chain links TRBV30 to TRBJ2-7, with a tentative D call TRBD2 (6 bases). Germline values: CDR1 GTSNPN, CDR2 SVGIG (reference sequence). This CDR3 is built from 16 residues. V lost 5 bases, J lost 3 bases, and 23 bases lay in between. CDR3 nucleotide sequence: TGTGCCTGGCGTCCCCGGACCCCAGGGAGGATCTACGAGCAGTACTTC. It translates to CAWRPRTPGRIYEQYF.